This T cell receptor beta chain was sequenced during a study of blood T cell repertoires in COVID-19. Study information: Acute and convalescent COVID-19 specimens originated in the United States, Italy and Spain. Sources were T cells, B-cell-depleted T cells, or PBMCs; the material itself was cDNA or gDNA.

The CDR3 length is 16 residues. Germline trimming cut 4 bases from V and 8 bases from J; bases unmatched to any gene: 15. Germline CDR1 MRHNA, CDR2 SNTAGT. Methods used by the authors: Amplification of reference gene primers provided the estimated nucleated cell counts. Profiling relied on immunoSEQ multiplex PCR, and the TCRdb table lists in-frame clones only, not all of them. D and trimming come from the DNA, and the V and J calls and clone size come from that table. The data contain around 43,000 clones, approximately 88% of them seen just once; the ten biggest clones take up around 10%. The chain carries TRBV6-4 and TRBJ2-3, with 7 bases that match TRBD2. The receptor was isolated from a woman aged 70 to 79 with acute or convalescent COVID-19. Source material: peripheral blood. The CDR3 loop reads CASSVSGTTAPGTQYF. CDR3 sequence (DNA): TGTGCCAGCAGTGTAAGCGGGACTACCGCCCCCGGTACGCAGTATTTT.